This paragraph reports one T cell receptor (beta chain). This sample was taken from a study of blood T cell repertoires in COVID-19. Profiled with immunoSEQ multiplex PCR; TCRdb holds only in-frame clones, not every one. The table lists 120,000 to 150,000 clones, about 90% of them singletons. The CDR3 is made up of 18 amino acids. In germline, CDR1 is MGHRA, CDR2 YSYEKL. The junction had 6 bases not matched to a gene; V was cut back by 0 bases and J by 1 base. The rearrangement uses TRBV4-1 and TRBJ2-5; the match to TRBD2 covers 12 bases. The clonotype comes from a human donor in a cohort sampled during active COVID-19. Sequenced input: peripheral blood. The CDR3 loop reads CASSQDLTSGGTQETQYF. The CDR3 DNA is TGCGCCAGCAGCCAAGATTTAACTAGCGGGGGGACCCAAGAGACCCAGTACTTC.